This T cell receptor beta chain was obtained from a study of CD8 T cells in Susac syndrome. The germline gives CDR1 SGHVS, CDR2 FQNEAQ. V trimming: 4 bases; J trimming: 1 base; junction bases outside the gene matches: 2. This CDR3 comprises 15 residues. The authors reverse transcribed 0.5 to 1 ug RNA with random hexamers. An immunoSEQ multiplex PCR generated amplified TCR beta CDR3 products spanning 54 Vbeta and 13 Jbeta. TCRdb passed the immunoSEQ multiplex PCR reads through MiXCR, listing each CDR3 protein once. The sample consists of about 300,000 distinct CDR3 sequences, over 75% of them appearing once. Sequencing of TCR beta drew on CD8+ and CD4+ T cells from blood. The multiple sclerosis controls, all treatment-naive patients, had relapsing-remitting disease that was stable or active.

This chain uses TRBV7-8 with TRBJ2-5; 11 positions agree with TRBD2. The clonotype was recovered from a human donor with multiple sclerosis. The material sequenced was CD8+ T cells from PBMCs. The CDR3 is CASSSSGGRQETQYF. CDR3 DNA sequence: TGTGCCAGCAGCTCTAGCGGGGGGCGCCAAGAGACCCAGTACTTC.